These T cell receptor beta chains were read from a single sample in a study of technical replicates of blood from a few donors. The data were produced by immunoSEQ multiplex PCR, yet TCRdb's version contains in-frame clones alone and is incomplete. Of 60,000 to 80,000 clones listed, roughly 86% were seen once; the top ten hold more than 4%. Sample: PBMCs. These receptor sequences come from a human donor in good health. Some clones in this sample may be carry-over from other donors' samples. The CDR3 runs from the conserved cysteine through the conserved F or W. D genes are given only for firm matches. Clone size appears in some rows only: once, few, many, or a class for an expanded clone.

NA	NA	TRBJ1-2	TRBV5-4	CASSAGPSGNYGYTF	TGTGCCAGCAGCGCGGGACCGTCGGGAAACTATGGCTACACCTTC
NA	NA	TRBJ1-5	TRBV4-1	CASSHGGNNQPQHF	TGCGCCAGCAGCCACGGCGGTAACAATCAGCCCCAGCATTTT
NA	TRBD2	TRBJ2-5	TRBV7-9	CASSLYGGIGETQYF	TGTGCCAGCAGCTTATACGGGGGGATCGGAGAGACCCAGTACTTC
many	NA	TRBJ2-1	TRBV27	CASSLFPGSSYNEQFF	TGTGCCAGCAGTTTATTCCCGGGAAGCTCCTACAATGAGCAGTTCTTC
NA	TRBD1	TRBJ1-1	TRBV5-1	CASSLAGTGGLNTEAFF	TGCGCCAGCAGCTTGGCCGGGACAGGGGGGTTGAACACTGAAGCTTTCTTT
NA	TRBD1	TRBJ1-6	TRBV4-3	CASSQDRGRTSPLHF	TGCGCCAGCAGCCAGGACAGGGGGAGAACCTCACCCCTCCACTTT
NA	NA	TRBJ2-1	TRBV4-3	CASSQESRVGEQFF	TGCGCCAGCAGCCAAGAGTCACGCGTTGGTGAGCAGTTCTTC
NA	NA	TRBJ2-1	TRBV7-6	CASSLGGGEQFF	TGTGCCAGCTCCCTGGGGGGTGGTGAGCAGTTCTTC
NA	TRBD2	TRBJ2-1	TRBV19	CASSTSGGNEQFF	TGTGCCAGTAGTACTAGCGGGGGTAATGAGCAGTTCTTC
NA	TRBD2	TRBJ2-1	TRBV6-1	CASSPGTSGSNEQFF	TGTGCCAGCAGCCCCGGGACTAGCGGGAGTAATGAGCAGTTCTTC
NA	TRBD2	TRBJ2-7	TRBV7-2	CASSSRPRGGHEQYF	TGTGCCAGCAGCTCGCGACCTCGGGGGGGCCACGAGCAGTACTTC
few	TRBD1	TRBJ1-2	TRBV19	CASSPQGTNYGYTF	TGTGCCAGTAGTCCACAGGGGACTAACTATGGCTACACCTTC
NA	NA	TRBJ1-2	TRBV4-1	CASSQGRGGGYTF	TGCGCCAGCAGCCAGGGTAGGGGGGGCGGCTACACCTTC
NA	NA	TRBJ1-1	TRBV7-8	CASSYVTGMNTEAFF	TGTGCCAGCAGTTACGTTACAGGGATGAACACTGAAGCTTTCTTT
NA	NA	TRBJ1-2	TRBV6-5	CASSQQGPRYGYTF	TGTGCCAGCAGCCAACAGGGTCCGAGATATGGCTACACCTTC
NA	TRBD2	TRBJ2-1	TRBV19	CASSIPSLAENNEQFF	TGTGCCAGTAGTATTCCCTCACTAGCGGAAAACAATGAGCAGTTCTTC
NA	NA	TRBJ2-1	TRBV6-1	CASSGSGNEQFF	TGTGCCAGCAGTGGAAGCGGGAATGAGCAGTTCTTC
NA	NA	TRBJ1-6	TRBV5-6	CASSSTGPSYNSPLHF	TGTGCCAGCAGCTCTACAGGGCCCTCCTATAATTCACCCCTCCACTTT
NA	NA	TRBJ2-3	TRBV5-1	CASTTSGVTDTQYF	TGCGCCAGCACTACCTCTGGTGTCACAGATACGCAGTATTTT
NA	TRBD2	TRBJ2-7	TRBV6-6	CASSDSGRAYEQYF	TGTGCCAGCAGTGATAGCGGGAGGGCATACGAGCAGTACTTC
NA	NA	TRBJ2-7	TRBV2	CASSPQSYEQYF	TGTGCCAGCAGCCCACAATCCTACGAGCAGTACTTC
once	TRBD1	TRBJ1-5	TRBV27	CASSTDRAQQPQHF	TGTGCCAGCAGCACCGACAGGGCCCAACAGCCCCAGCATTTT
few	TRBD2	TRBJ2-5	TRBV5-6	CASSGGTSGGYLQETQYF	TGTGCCAGCAGCGGAGGGACTAGCGGGGGGTACCTTCAAGAGACCCAGTACTTC
NA	TRBD1	TRBJ2-7	TRBV6-5	CASRWTGGSYEQYF	TGTGCCAGCAGATGGACAGGGGGCTCCTACGAGCAGTACTTC
NA	NA	TRBJ2-7	TRBV11-2	CASSFSRGEQYF	TGTGCCAGCAGCTTTAGTCGTGGCGAGCAGTACTTC
NA	NA	TRBJ1-2	TRBV19	CASSIDKTNYGYTF	TGTGCCAGTAGTATTGACAAAACGAACTATGGCTACACCTTC
NA	NA	TRBJ2-1	TRBV27	CASRTTVHEQFF	TGTGCCAGCAGAACAACAGTTCATGAGCAGTTCTTC
NA	TRBD1	TRBJ2-1	TRBV7-9	CASSLAGTVNEQFF	TGTGCCAGCAGCTTAGCGGGGACAGTAAATGAGCAGTTCTTC
NA	NA	TRBJ2-1	TRBV4-1	CASSQDRGRVNEQFF	TGCGCCAGCAGCCAAGACAGGGGCAGGGTGAATGAGCAGTTCTTC
NA	TRBD2	TRBJ2-5	TRBV29-1	CSYSGIGETQYF	TGCAGCTATAGCGGGATTGGAGAGACCCAGTACTTC
NA	TRBD1	TRBJ1-1	TRBV29-1	CSAVDRVNTEAFF	TGCAGCGCAGTTGACAGGGTGAACACTGAAGCTTTCTTT
NA	NA	TRBJ2-7	TRBV6-5	CASSYSFRGGHEQYF	TGTGCCAGCAGTTACTCGTTCAGGGGCGGCCACGAGCAGTACTTC
NA	NA	TRBJ2-2	TRBV7-3	CASRTTGSTGELFF	TGTGCCAGCAGGACCACAGGGTCCACCGGGGAGCTGTTTTTT
NA	NA	TRBJ1-2	TRBV30	CAWSVQGAYGYTF	TGTGCCTGGAGTGTACAAGGGGCGTATGGCTACACCTTC
NA	TRBD1	TRBJ1-2	TRBV10-3	CAISEADRAGYTF	TGTGCCATCAGTGAGGCGGACAGGGCAGGCTACACCTTC
NA	NA	TRBJ1-2	TRBV27	CASSLEGGGHGYTF	TGTGCCAGCAGTCTCGAGGGAGGGGGGCATGGCTACACCTTC
NA	NA	TRBJ1-5	TRBV18	CASSPPGPAGQPQHF	TGTGCCAGCTCACCTCCGGGCCCAGCAGGGCAGCCCCAGCATTTT
NA	NA	TRBJ2-5	TRBV29-1	CSVVISQETQYF	TGCAGCGTTGTTATTTCCCAAGAGACCCAGTACTTC
NA	NA	TRBJ1-6	TRBV5-1	CASSLEGAPNSPLHF	TGCGCCAGCAGCTTGGAAGGGGCCCCTAATTCACCCCTCCACTTT
NA	TRBD2	TRBJ2-7	TRBV5-1	CASSRSGSSYEQYF	TGCGCCAGCAGCCGTAGCGGGAGCTCCTACGAGCAGTACTTC
NA	NA	TRBJ2-3	TRBV7-9	CASSPESYTQYF	TGTGCCAGCAGCCCTGAGTCCTATACGCAGTATTTT
NA	TRBD1	TRBJ1-1	TRBV2	CASSPTDRGLGGTEAFF	TGTGCCAGCAGTCCAACGGACAGGGGGCTTGGAGGAACTGAAGCTTTCTTT
NA	NA	TRBJ2-2	TRBV7-9	CASSLGLDYTGELFF	TGTGCCAGCAGCTTAGGGTTGGACTACACCGGGGAGCTGTTTTTT
NA	NA	TRBJ1-3	TRBV11-2	CASMAGLAGNTIYF	TGTGCCAGCATGGCAGGGCTGGCTGGAAACACCATATATTTT
NA	TRBD2	TRBJ2-5	TRBV4-3	CASSQDNGRGETQYF	TGCGCCAGCAGCCAAGATAACGGGAGGGGGGAGACCCAGTACTTC
NA	TRBD2	TRBJ2-5	TRBV13	CASSFFDRTSGQETQYF	TGTGCCAGCAGCTTTTTTGACCGGACTAGCGGACAAGAGACCCAGTACTTC
NA	NA	TRBJ2-5	TRBV13	CASSRAQETQYF	TGTGCCAGCAGCCGAGCGCAAGAGACCCAGTACTTC
NA	TRBD1	TRBJ1-2	TRBV30	CAWSTGTGGFGYTF	TGTGCCTGGAGCACCGGGACAGGGGGCTTTGGCTACACCTTC
NA	NA	TRBJ1-3	TRBV5-1	CASSLDYSGNTIYF	TGCGCCAGCAGCTTGGACTACTCTGGAAACACCATATATTTT
NA	NA	TRBJ1-5	TRBV15	CATSRDRLAGGNQPQHF	TGTGCCACCAGCAGAGATCGATTAGCAGGGGGCAATCAGCCCCAGCATTTT
NA	NA	TRBJ2-4	TRBV5-1	CASSWDFSAKNIQYF	TGCGCCAGCAGCTGGGACTTTTCAGCCAAAAACATTCAGTACTTC
NA	TRBD1	TRBJ2-2	TRBV11-2	CASSLGTGFTGELFF	TGTGCCAGCAGCTTAGGGACAGGGTTCACCGGGGAGCTGTTTTTT
NA	TRBD1	TRBJ1-1	TRBV7-2	CASRPQTGGYEAFF	TGTGCCAGCAGACCCCAAACAGGGGGATATGAAGCTTTCTTT
NA	NA	TRBJ2-5	TRBV5-1	CASSLMGGETQYF	TGCGCCAGCAGCTTGATGGGCGGGGAGACCCAGTACTTC
NA	TRBD1	TRBJ2-1	TRBV7-9	CASSYGRTGINNEQFF	TGTGCCAGCAGCTACGGTAGGACAGGGATTAACAATGAGCAGTTCTTC